This TCR beta chain was documented in a study of PD-L1 blockade in urothelial cancer. CDR1 is SGHNT and CDR2 is YENEEA in the germline V gene. The CDR3 length is 15 residues. Trimming removed 1 base from V and 3 bases from J, with 9 bases in between. Spiked synthetic TCR analogs estimated absolute template abundance per PCR. The table came from immunoSEQ multiplex PCR; TCRdb's copy has only in-frame clones and leaves some out. The sample carries 72,000 or so clones, about 90% recorded once. Noted time point: peripheral blood 6 weeks after treatment start. Urothelial carcinoma in patients was locally advanced or metastatic. The count of this clone is one.

The chain uses TRBV11-3 and TRBJ2-2; D not resolved. The sequencing here drew on PBMCs, taken around atezolizumab (anti-PD-L1) treatment. The receptor was derived from a man in his sixties with urothelial cancer. The CDR3 DNA is TGTGCCAGCAGCTTAGGATCCCGGGACACCGGGGAGCTGTTTTTT. Amino acid sequence: CASSLGSRDTGELFF.